The clone carrying this TCR delta chain was picked up a small number of times. Its antigen remains unknown. This sample is part of a study of Vδ1+ human thymocytes. Study observations and caveats: In the thymus, TRG and TRD repertoires looked highly polyclonal with Gaussian CDR3 lengths. Around 20% of thymic delta-chain sequences were Vdelta2, with few Vdelta3, unlike blood Vdelta1+ controls.

After alphabeta T cell depletion, CD3+ Vdelta1+ Vdelta2- thymocytes were sorted. Between roughly 98% and 99.6% of sorted thymocytes were Vdelta1+. RNA was extracted from the cells and then reverse transcribed. Multiplex PCR used pooled V-gene forward primers and a constant-region reverse primer to amplify CDR3s. TCRdb reanalysed the multiplex PCR reads with CATT. The sample includes tens of thousands of delta-chain clones, more than 13% of them seen just once. V dropped 3 bases and J dropped 1; count of bases not matched to a gene: 27. CDR3 length: 23 residues. CDR1 and CDR2 (germline): TSWWSYY, QGS. This clonotype was obtained from a girl under three years old who had congenital heart surgery. Input material: Vdelta1+ gamma-delta thymocytes from the thymus. Indicated subset: FACS-sorted CD3+ TCRalphabeta- TCRVdelta1+ TCRVdelta2- thymocytes. This rearrangement joins TRDV1 to TRDJ1, with 9 bases identical to TRDD2. The CDR3 protein is CALGDRPSYGWGQSIPCTDKLIF. The CDR3 DNA reads TGTGCTCTTGGGGATCGGCCTTCCTACGGGTGGGGTCAATCTATACCCTGCACCGATAAACTCATCTTT.